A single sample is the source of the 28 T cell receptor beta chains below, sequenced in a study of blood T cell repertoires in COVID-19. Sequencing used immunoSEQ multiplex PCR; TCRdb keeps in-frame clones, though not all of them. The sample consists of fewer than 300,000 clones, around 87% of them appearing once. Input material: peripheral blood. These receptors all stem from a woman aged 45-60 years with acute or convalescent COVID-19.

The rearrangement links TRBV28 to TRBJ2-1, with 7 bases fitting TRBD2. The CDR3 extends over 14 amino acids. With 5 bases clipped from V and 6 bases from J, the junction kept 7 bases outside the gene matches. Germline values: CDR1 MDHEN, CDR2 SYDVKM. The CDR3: CASSPAGDVNEQFF. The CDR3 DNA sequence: TGTGCCAGCAGTCCGGCGGGAGATGTCAATGAGCAGTTCTTC.

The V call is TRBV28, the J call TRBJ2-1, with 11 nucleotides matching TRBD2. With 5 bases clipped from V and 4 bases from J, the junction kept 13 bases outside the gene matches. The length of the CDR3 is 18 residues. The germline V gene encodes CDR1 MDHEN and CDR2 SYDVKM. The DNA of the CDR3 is TGTGCCAGCAGTGCAGATCTACTAGCGGGAGTTATGTACAATGAGCAGTTCTTC. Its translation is CASSADLLAGVMYNEQFF.

CDR3 sequence reads: CASSSEQYEQYF. In nucleotides, the CDR3 is TGTGCCAGCAGCTCTGAACAGTACGAGCAGTACTTC. This chain uses TRBV7-9 with TRBJ2-7, with no clear D. V lost 4 bases and J 4 bases, leaving 8 bases between the germline ends. Germline CDR1 reads SEHNR; CDR2 reads FQNEAQ (reference sequence). The CDR3 is 12 residues long.

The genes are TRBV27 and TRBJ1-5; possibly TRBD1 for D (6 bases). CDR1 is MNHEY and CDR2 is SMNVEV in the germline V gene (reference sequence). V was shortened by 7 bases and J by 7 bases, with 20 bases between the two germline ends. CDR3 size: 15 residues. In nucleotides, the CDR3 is TGTGCCAGCATGCTTATCCCAGGGGATGGACAGCCCCAGCATTTT. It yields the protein CASMLIPGDGQPQHF.

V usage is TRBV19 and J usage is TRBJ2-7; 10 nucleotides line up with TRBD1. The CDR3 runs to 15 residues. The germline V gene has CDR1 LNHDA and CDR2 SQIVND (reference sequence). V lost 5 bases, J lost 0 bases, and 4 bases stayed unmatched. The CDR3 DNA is TGTGCCAGTAGTCCGGGACAGGGGCACTCCTACGAGCAGTACTTC. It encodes CASSPGQGHSYEQYF.

CDR3 amino acids: CASTLGPGDNQPQHF. The CDR3 region has the DNA TGTGCCAGTACCTTGGGGCCAGGGGACAATCAGCCCCAGCATTTT. V is TRBV19 and J is TRBJ1-5; the D gene is possibly TRBD1 (6 bases). CDR3 length: 15 amino acids. The V end lost 7 bases, the J end lost 3 bases, and 16 bases lay between the germline ends. The V gene's germline CDR1 is LNHDA and CDR2 SQIVND (reference sequence).

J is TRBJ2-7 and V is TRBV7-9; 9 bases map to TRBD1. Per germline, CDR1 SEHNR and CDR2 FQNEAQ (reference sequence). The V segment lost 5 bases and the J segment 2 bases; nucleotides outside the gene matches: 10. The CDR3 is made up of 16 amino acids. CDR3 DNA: TGTGCCAGCAGCGGGGCCGGGACAGGGTATACCTACGAGCAGTACTTC. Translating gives CASSGAGTGYTYEQYF.

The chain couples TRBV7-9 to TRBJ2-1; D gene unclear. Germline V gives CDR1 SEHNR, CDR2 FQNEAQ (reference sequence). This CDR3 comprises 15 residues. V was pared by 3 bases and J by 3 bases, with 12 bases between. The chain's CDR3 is CASSFPGLYYNEQFF. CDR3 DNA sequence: TGTGCCAGCAGCTTCCCCGGGTTATACTACAATGAGCAGTTCTTC.

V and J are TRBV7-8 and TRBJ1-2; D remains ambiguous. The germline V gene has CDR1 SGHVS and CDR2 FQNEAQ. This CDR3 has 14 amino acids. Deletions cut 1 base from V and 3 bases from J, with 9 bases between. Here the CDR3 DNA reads TGTGCCAGCAGCTTAGACACGACATACTATGGCTACACCTTC. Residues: CASSLDTTYYGYTF.

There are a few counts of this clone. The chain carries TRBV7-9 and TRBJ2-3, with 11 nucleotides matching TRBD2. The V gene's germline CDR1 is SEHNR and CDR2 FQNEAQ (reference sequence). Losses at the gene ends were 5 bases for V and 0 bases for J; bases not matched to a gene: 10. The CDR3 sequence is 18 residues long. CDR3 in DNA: TGTGCCAGCAGCCCTCGAGCTAGCGGGAGGCCTAGCACAGATACGCAGTATTTT. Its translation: CASSPRASGRPSTDTQYF.

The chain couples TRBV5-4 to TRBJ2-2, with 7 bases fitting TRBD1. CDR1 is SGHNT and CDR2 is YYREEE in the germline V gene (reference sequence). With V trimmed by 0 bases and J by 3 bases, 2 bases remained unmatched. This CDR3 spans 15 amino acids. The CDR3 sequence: CASSLGTGYTGELFF. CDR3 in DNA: TGTGCCAGCAGCTTGGGGACAGGATACACCGGGGAGCTGTTTTTT.

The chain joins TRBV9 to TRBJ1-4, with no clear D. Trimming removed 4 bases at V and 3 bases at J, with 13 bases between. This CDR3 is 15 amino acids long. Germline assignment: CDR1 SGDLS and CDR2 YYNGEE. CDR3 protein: CASSPRVSANEKLFF. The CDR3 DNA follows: TGTGCCAGCAGCCCGAGGGTCTCCGCTAATGAAAAACTGTTTTTT. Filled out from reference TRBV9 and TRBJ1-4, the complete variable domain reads DSGVTQTPKHLITATGQRVTLRCSPRSGDLSVYWYQQSLDQGLQFLIQYYNGEERAKGNILERFSAQQFPDLHSELNLSSLELGDSALYFCASSPRVSANEKLFFGSGTQLSVL.

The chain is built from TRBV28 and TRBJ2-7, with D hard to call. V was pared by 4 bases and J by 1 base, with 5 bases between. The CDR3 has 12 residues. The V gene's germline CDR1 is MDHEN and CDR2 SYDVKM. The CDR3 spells CASSSVSYEQYF. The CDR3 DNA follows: TGTGCCAGCAGTTCAGTTTCCTACGAGCAGTACTTC.

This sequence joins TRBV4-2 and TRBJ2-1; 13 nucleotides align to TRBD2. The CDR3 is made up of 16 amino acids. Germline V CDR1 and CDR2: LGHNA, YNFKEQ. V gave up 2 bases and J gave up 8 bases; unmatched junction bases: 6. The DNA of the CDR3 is TGTGCCAGCAGCCAAAACGGACTAGCGGGAGTTTATGAGCAGTTCTTC. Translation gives CASSQNGLAGVYEQFF.

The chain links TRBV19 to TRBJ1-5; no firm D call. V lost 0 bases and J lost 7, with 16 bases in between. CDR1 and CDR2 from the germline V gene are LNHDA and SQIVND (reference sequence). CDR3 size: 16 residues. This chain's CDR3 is CASSIDLWAVLQPQHF. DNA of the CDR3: TGTGCCAGTAGTATAGATCTATGGGCAGTCCTCCAGCCCCAGCATTTT.

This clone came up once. As DNA, the CDR3 is TGTGCCAGTAGTCGGGACTACTACAATGAGCAGTTCTTC. As protein: CASSRDYYNEQFF. The J gene is TRBJ2-1, the V gene TRBV19; TRBD2 matches at 7 bases. Germline values: CDR1 LNHDA, CDR2 SQIVND (reference sequence). V shed 5 bases and J 3 bases; nucleotides not matched to a gene: 1. The CDR3 runs to 13 residues.

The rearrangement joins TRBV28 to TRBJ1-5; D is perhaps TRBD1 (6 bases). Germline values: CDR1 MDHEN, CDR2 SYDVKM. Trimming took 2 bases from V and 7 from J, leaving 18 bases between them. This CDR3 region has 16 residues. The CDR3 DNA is TGTGCCAGCAGTTTAGGGGGGGCAGGTTTCGGACAGCCCCAGCATTTT. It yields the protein CASSLGGAGFGQPQHF.

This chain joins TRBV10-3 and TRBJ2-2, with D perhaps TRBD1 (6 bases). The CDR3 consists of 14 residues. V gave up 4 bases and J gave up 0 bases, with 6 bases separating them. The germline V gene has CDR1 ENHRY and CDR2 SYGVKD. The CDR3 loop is CAISGTANTGELFF. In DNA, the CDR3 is TGTGCCATCAGTGGGACAGCGAACACCGGGGAGCTGTTTTTT.

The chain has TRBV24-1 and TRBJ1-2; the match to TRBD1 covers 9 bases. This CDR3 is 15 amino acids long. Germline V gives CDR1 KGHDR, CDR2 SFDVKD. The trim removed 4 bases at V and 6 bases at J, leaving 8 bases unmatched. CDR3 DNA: TGTGCCACCAGTGACTCCAACAGGGGGCTGGATGGCTACACCTTC. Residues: CATSDSNRGLDGYTF.

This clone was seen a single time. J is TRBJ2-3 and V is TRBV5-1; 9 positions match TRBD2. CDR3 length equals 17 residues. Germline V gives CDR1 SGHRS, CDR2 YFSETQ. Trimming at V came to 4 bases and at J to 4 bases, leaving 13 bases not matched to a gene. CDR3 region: CASSPAAAGGPPDTQYF. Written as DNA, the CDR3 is TGCGCCAGCAGCCCCGCGGCGGCGGGAGGGCCCCCAGATACGCAGTATTTT.

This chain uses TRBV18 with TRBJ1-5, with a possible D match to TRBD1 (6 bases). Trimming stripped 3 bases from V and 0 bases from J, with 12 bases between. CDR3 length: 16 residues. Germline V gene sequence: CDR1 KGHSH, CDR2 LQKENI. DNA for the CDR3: TGTGCCAGCTCACCGGGGGGGGCTTTTAGCAATCAGCCCCAGCATTTT. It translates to CASSPGGAFSNQPQHF.

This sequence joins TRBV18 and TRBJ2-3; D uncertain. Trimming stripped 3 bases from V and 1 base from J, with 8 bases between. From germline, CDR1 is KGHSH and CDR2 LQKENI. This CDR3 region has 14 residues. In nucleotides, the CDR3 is TGTGCCAGCTCACCCTCGAGTCGCACAGATACGCAGTATTTT. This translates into CASSPSSRTDTQYF.

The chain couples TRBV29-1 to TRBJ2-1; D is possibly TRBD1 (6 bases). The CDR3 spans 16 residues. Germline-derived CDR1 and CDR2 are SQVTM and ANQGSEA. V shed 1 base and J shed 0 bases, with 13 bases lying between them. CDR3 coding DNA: TGCAGCGTTGAAGGAAAACAGGGAAGCTCCTACAATGAGCAGTTCTTC. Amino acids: CSVEGKQGSSYNEQFF.

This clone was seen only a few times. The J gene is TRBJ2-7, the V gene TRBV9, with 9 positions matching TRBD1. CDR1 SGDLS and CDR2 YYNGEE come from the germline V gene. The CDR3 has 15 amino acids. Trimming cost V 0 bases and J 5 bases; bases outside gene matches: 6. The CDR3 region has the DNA TGTGCCAGCAGCGTAGGGGACAGGGCAGGTGACGAGCAGTACTTC. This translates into CASSVGDRAGDEQYF.

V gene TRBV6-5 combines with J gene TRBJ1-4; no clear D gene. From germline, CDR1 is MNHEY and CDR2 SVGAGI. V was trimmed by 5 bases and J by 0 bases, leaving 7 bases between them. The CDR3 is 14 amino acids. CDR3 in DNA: TGTGCCAGCAGTCCTTCTGCAACTAATGAAAAACTGTTTTTT. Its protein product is CASSPSATNEKLFF.

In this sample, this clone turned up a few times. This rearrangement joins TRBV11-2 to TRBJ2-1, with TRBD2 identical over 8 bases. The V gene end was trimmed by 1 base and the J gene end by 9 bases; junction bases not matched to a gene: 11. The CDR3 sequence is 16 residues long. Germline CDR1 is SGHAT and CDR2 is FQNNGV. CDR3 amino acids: CASSLGLREAHSEQFF. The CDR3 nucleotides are TGTGCCAGCAGCTTAGGCTTGCGGGAGGCCCACAGTGAGCAGTTCTTC.

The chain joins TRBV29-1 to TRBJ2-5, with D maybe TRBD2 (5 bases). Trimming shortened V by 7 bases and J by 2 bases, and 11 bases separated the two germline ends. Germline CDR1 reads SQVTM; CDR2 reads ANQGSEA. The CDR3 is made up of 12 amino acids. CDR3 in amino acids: CSARREQETQYF. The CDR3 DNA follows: TGCAGCGCCCGACGGGAACAAGAGACCCAGTACTTC.

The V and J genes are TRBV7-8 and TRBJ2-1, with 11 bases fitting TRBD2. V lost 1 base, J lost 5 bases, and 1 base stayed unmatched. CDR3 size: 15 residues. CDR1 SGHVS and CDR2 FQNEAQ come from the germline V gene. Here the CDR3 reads CASSLVLAGDNEQFF. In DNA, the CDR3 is TGTGCCAGCAGCTTAGTACTAGCGGGGGACAATGAGCAGTTCTTC.